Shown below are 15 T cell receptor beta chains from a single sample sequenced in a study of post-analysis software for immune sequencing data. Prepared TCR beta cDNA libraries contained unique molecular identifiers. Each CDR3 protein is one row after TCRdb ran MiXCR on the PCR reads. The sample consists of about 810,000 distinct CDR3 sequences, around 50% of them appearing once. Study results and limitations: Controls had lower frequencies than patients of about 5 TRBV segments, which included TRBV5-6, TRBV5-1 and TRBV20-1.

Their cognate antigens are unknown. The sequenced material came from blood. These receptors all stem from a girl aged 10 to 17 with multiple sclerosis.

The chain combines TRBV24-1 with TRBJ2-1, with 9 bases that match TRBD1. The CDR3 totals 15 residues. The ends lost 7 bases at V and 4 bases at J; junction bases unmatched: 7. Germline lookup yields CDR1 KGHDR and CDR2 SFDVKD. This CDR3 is CATRDQGQGYNEQFF. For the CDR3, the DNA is TGTGCCACCAGAGACCAGGGACAGGGATACAATGAGCAGTTCTTC.

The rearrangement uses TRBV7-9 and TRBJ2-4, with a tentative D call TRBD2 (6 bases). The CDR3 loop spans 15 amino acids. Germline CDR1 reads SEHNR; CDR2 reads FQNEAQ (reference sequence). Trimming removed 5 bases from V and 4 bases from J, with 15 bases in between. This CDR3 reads CASSPVSREKNIQYF. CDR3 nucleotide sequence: TGTGCCAGCAGCCCGGTCTCGCGGGAAAAAAACATTCAGTACTTC.

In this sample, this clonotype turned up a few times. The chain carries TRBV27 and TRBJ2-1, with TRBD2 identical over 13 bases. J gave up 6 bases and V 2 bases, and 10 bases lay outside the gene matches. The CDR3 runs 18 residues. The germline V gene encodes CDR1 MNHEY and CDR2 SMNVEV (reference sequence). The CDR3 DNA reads TGTGCCAGCAGTTTAAAAAAGGGACTAGCGGGGTCTGGCAATGAGCAGTTCTTC. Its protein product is CASSLKKGLAGSGNEQFF.

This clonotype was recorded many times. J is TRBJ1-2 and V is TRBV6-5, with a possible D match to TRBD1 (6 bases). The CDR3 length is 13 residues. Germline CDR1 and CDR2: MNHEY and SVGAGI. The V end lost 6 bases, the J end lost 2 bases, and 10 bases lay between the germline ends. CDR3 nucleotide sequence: TGTGCCAGCAGGCGGACAGCGAACTATGGCTACACCTTC. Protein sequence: CASRRTANYGYTF.

CDR3 nucleotide sequence: TGTGCCAGCAGCCCTACAGGGGGATCAGAGACCCAGTACTTC. It encodes CASSPTGGSETQYF. The chain links TRBV7-6 to TRBJ2-5; 8 bases match TRBD1. Trimming removed 5 bases from V and 4 bases from J; junction bases left unmatched: 6. This CDR3 contains 14 residues. Per the germline V gene, CDR1 is SGHVS and CDR2 is FNYEAQ. The full variable domain, in which reference TRBV7-6 and TRBJ2-5 provide the parts outside the CDR3, is GAGVSQSPRYKVTKRGQDVALRCDPISGHVSLYWYRQALGQGPEFLTYFNYEAQQDKSGLPNDRFSAERPEGSISTLTIQRTEQRDSAMYRCASSPTGGSETQYFGPGTRLLVL.

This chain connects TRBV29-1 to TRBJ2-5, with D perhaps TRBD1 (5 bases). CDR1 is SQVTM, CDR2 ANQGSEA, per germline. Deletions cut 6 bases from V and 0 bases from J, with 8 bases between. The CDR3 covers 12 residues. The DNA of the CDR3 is TGCAGCGTCCTGACAGACCAAGAGACCCAGTACTTC. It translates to CSVLTDQETQYF.

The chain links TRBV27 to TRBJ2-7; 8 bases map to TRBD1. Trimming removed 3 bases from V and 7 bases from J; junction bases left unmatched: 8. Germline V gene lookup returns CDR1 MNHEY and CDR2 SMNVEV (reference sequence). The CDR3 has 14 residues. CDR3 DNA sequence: TGTGCCAGCAGTTTGCAGGGGGCAGTGGGGGAGCAGTACTTC. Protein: CASSLQGAVGEQYF.

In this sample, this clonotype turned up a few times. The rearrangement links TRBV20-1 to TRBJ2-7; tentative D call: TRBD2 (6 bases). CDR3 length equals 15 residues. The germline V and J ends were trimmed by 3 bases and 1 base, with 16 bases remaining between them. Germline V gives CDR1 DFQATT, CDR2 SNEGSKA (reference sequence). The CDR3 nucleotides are TGCAGTGCTAGGAGAGGGGCAGGGAGGTCCTACGAGCAGTACTTC. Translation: CSARRGAGRSYEQYF.

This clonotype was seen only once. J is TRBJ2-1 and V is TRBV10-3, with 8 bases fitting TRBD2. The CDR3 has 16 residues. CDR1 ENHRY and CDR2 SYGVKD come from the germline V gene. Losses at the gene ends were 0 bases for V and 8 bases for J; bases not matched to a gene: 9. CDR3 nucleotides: TGTGCCATCAGTGAGTCCTTTAGCGGGACACGCTATGAGCAGTTCTTC. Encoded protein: CAISESFSGTRYEQFF.

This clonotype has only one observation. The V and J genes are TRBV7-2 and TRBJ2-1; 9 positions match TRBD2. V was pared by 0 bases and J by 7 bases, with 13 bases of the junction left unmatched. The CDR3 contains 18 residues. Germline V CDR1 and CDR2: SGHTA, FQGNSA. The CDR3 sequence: CASSLAPGGSGGSNEQFF. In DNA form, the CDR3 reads TGTGCCAGCAGCTTAGCCCCCGGGGGTAGCGGGGGATCAAATGAGCAGTTCTTC.

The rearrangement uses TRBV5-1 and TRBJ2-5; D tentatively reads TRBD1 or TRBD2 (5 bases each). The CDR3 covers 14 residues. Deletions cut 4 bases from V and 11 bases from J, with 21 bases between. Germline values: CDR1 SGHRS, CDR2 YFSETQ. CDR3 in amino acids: CASSGMGLGVPQYF. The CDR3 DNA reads TGCGCCAGCAGCGGTATGGGGCTGGGGGTGCCGCAGTACTTC.

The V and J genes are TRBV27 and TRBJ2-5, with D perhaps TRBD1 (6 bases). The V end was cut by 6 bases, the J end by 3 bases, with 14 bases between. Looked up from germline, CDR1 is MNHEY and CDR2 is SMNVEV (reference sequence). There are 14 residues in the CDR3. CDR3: CASSPQGQEETQYF. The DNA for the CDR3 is TGTGCCAGCAGCCCACAGGGACAAGAAGAGACCCAGTACTTC.

This CDR3 is CSARDNGGAFSRETQYF. The CDR3 nucleotides read TGCAGTGCTAGAGATAATGGGGGGGCCTTTAGTAGAGAGACCCAGTACTTC. This rearrangement joins TRBV20-1 to TRBJ2-5; a weak D match, TRBD2 (7 bases). This CDR3 has 17 residues. The germline V and J ends were trimmed by 0 bases and 4 bases, with 21 bases remaining between them. Germline V gene data show CDR1 as DFQATT and CDR2 as SNEGSKA (reference sequence).

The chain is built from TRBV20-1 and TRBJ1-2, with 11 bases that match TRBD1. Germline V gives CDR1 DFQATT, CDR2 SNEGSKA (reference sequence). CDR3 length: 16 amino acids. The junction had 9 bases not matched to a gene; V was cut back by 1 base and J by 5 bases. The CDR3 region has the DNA TGCAGTGCTAGAGGGGGACAGGGGGTACCTAGTTATGGCTACACCTTC. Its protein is CSARGGQGVPSYGYTF.

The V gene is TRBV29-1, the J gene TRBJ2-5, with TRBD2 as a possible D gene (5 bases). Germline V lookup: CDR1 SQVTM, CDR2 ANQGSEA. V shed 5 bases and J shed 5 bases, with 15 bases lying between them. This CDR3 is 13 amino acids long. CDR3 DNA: TGCAGCGTTCACTTTACCTCGGGGGAGACCCAGTACTTC. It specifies CSVHFTSGETQYF.